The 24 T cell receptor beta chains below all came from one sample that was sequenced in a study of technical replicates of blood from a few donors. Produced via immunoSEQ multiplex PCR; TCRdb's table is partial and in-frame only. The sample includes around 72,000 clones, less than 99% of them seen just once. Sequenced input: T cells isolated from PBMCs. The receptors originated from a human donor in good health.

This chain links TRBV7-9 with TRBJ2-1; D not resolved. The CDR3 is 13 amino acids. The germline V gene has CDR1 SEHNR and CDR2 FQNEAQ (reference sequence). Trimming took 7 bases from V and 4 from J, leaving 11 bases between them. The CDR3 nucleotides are TGTGCCAGCATCTATTCTGGTTACAATGAGCAGTTCTTC. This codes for CASIYSGYNEQFF.

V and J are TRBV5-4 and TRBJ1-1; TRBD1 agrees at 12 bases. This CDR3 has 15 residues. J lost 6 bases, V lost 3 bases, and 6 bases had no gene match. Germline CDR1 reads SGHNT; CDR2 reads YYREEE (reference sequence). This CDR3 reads CASSWSGQGASEAFF. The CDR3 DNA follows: TGTGCCAGCAGCTGGTCGGGACAGGGGGCTTCTGAAGCTTTCTTT.

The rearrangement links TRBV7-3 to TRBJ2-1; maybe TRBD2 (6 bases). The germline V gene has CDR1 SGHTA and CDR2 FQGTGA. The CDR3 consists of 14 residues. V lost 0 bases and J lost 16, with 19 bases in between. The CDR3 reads CASSLTLTGTSQFF. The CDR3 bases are TGTGCCAGCAGCTTAACGTTGACCGGGACTTCGCAATTCTTC.

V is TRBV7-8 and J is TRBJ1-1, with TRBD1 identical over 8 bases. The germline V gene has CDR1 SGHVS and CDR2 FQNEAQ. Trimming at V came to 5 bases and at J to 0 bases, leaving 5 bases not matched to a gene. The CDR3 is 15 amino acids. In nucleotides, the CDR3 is TGTGCCAGCAGCCCAGGACAGGGTATGAACACTGAAGCTTTCTTT. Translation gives CASSPGQGMNTEAFF.

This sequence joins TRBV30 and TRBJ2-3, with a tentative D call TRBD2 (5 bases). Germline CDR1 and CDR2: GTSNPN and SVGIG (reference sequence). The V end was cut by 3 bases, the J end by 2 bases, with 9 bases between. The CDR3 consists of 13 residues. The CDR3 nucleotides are TGTGCCTGGAGGCTAGCCGCCACAGATACGCAGTATTTT. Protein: CAWRLAATDTQYF.

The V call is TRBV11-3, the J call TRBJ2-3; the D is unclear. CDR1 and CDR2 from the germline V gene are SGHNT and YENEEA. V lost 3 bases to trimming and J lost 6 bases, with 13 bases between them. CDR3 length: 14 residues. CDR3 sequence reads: CASSFHPSVDTQYF. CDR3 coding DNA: TGTGCCAGCAGCTTCCACCCAAGCGTCGATACGCAGTATTTT. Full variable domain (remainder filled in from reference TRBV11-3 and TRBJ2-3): EAGVVQSPRYKIIEKKQPVAFWCNPISGHNTLYWYLQNLGQGPELLIRYENEEAVDDSQLPKDRFSAERLKGVDSTLKIQPAELGDSAVYLCASSFHPSVDTQYFGPGTRLTVL.

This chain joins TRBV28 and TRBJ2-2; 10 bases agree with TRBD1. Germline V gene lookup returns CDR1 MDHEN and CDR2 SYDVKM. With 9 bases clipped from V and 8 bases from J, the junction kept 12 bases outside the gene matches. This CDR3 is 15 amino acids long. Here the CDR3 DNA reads TGTGCCAGTACTTGGGACAGGGGAGGAAAGGGGGAGCTGTTTTTT. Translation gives CASTWDRGGKGELFF.

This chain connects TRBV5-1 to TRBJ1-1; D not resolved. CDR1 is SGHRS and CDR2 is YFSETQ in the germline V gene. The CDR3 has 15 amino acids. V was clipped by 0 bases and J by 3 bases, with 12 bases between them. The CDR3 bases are TGCGCCAGCAGCTTGGAGTCGGGGTACGACACTGAAGCTTTCTTT. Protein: CASSLESGYDTEAFF.

The CDR3, as DNA: TGTGCCTCCGGGACTAGCGTACTCACCGGGGAGCTGTTTTTT. Translation gives CASGTSVLTGELFF. The chain uses TRBV30 and TRBJ2-2, with TRBD2 matching over 10 bases. V lost 7 bases and J lost 4; bases outside the gene matches: 6. There are 14 residues in the CDR3. The germline V gene has CDR1 GTSNPN and CDR2 SVGIG (reference sequence).

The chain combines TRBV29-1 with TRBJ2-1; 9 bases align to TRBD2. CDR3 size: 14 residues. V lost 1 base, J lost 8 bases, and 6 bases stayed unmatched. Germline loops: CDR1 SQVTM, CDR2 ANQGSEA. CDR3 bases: TGCAGCGTTGAAGTACGCGGGAGGGGCTATGAGCAGTTCTTC. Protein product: CSVEVRGRGYEQFF.

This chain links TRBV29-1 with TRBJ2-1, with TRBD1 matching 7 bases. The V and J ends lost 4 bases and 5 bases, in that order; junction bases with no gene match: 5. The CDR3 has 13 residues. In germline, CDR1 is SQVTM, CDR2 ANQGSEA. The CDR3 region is CSVGGGDHNEQFF. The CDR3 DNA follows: TGCAGCGTTGGAGGGGGCGACCACAATGAGCAGTTCTTC.

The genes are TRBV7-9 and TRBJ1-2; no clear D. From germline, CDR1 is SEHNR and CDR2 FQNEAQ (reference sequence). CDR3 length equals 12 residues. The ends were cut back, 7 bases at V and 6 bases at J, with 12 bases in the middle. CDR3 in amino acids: CASTPRRDGYTF. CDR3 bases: TGTGCCAGCACCCCTAGGCGCGATGGCTACACCTTC.

CDR3 residues: CAFQRYTDTQYF. DNA of the CDR3: TGTGCCTTCCAGCGGTACACAGATACGCAGTATTTT. The rearrangement joins TRBV30 to TRBJ2-3; D is perhaps TRBD2 (5 bases). CDR3 length equals 12 residues. Trimming removed 7 bases at V and 2 bases at J, with 10 bases between. In germline, CDR1 is GTSNPN, CDR2 SVGIG (reference sequence).

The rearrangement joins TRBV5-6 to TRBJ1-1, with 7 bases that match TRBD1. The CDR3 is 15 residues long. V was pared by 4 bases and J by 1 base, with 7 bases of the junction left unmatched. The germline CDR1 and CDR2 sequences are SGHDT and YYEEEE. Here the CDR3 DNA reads TGTGCCAGCAGCCTGACAGGGACAAGGAACACTGAAGCTTTCTTT. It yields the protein CASSLTGTRNTEAFF.

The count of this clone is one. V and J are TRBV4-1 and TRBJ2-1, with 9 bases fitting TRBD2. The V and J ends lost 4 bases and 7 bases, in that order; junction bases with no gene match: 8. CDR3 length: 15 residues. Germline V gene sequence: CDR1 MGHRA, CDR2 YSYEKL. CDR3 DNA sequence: TGCGCCAGCAGCCTGTTAGCGGGAGTGGGTAATGAGCAGTTCTTC. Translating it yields CASSLLAGVGNEQFF.

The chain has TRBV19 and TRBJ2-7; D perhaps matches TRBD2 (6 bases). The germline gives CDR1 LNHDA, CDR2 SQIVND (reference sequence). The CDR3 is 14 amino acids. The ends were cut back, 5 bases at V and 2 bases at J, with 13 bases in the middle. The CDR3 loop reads CASSSWRGAYEQYF. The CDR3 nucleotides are TGTGCCAGTAGTTCCTGGCGGGGAGCCTACGAGCAGTACTTC.

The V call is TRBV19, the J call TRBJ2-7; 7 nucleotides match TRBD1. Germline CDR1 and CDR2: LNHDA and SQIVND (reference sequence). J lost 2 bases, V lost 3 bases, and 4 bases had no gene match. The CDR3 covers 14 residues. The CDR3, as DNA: TGTGCCAGTAGTATGTCGACAGGGACCTACGAGCAGTACTTC. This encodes CASSMSTGTYEQYF.

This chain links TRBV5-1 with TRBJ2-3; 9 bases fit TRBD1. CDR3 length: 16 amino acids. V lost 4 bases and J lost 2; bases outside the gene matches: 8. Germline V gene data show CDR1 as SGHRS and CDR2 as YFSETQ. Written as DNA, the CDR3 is TGCGCCAGCAGCGTGGGACAGGGCCCTTCCACAGATACGCAGTATTTT. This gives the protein CASSVGQGPSTDTQYF.

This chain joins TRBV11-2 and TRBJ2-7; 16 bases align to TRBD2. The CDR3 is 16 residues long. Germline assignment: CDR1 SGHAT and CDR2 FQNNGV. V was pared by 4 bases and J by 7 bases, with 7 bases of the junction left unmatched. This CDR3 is CASSWGLAGGVAEQYF. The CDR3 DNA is TGTGCCAGCAGCTGGGGACTAGCGGGAGGGGTGGCGGAGCAGTACTTC.

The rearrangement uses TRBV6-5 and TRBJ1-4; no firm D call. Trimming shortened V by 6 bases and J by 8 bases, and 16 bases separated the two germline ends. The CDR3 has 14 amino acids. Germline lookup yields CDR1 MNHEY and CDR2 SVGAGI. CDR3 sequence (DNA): TGTGCCAGCAGACACTTGCTAGCTACAGAAAAACTGTTTTTT. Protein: CASRHLLATEKLFF.

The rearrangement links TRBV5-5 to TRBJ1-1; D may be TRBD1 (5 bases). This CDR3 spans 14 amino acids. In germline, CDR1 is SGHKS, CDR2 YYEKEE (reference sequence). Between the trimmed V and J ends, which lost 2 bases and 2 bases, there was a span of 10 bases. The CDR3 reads CASSFGQINTEAFF. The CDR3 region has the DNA TGTGCCAGCAGCTTCGGACAAATTAACACTGAAGCTTTCTTT.

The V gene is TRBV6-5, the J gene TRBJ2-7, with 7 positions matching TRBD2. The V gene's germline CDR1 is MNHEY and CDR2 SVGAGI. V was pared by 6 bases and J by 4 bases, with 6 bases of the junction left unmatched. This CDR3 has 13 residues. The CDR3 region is CASRGGEGYEQYF. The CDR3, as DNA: TGTGCCAGCAGAGGCGGGGAGGGGTACGAGCAGTACTTC.

The CDR3 DNA reads as TGTGCCAGCAGCTTAACGAGGCAGGGGAACACTGAAGCTTTCTTT. Encoded protein: CASSLTRQGNTEAFF. This rearrangement joins TRBV7-9 to TRBJ1-1; D perhaps matches TRBD1 (5 bases). CDR1 SEHNR and CDR2 FQNEAQ come from the germline V gene (reference sequence). The CDR3 has 15 amino acids. V was clipped by 2 bases and J by 1 base, with 11 bases between them.

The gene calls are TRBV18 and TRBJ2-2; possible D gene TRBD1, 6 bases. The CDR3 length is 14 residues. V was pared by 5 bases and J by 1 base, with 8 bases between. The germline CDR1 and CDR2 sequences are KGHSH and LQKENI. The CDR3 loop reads CASSSTGNTGELFF. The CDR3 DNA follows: TGTGCCAGCTCATCGACAGGGAACACCGGGGAGCTGTTTTTT.